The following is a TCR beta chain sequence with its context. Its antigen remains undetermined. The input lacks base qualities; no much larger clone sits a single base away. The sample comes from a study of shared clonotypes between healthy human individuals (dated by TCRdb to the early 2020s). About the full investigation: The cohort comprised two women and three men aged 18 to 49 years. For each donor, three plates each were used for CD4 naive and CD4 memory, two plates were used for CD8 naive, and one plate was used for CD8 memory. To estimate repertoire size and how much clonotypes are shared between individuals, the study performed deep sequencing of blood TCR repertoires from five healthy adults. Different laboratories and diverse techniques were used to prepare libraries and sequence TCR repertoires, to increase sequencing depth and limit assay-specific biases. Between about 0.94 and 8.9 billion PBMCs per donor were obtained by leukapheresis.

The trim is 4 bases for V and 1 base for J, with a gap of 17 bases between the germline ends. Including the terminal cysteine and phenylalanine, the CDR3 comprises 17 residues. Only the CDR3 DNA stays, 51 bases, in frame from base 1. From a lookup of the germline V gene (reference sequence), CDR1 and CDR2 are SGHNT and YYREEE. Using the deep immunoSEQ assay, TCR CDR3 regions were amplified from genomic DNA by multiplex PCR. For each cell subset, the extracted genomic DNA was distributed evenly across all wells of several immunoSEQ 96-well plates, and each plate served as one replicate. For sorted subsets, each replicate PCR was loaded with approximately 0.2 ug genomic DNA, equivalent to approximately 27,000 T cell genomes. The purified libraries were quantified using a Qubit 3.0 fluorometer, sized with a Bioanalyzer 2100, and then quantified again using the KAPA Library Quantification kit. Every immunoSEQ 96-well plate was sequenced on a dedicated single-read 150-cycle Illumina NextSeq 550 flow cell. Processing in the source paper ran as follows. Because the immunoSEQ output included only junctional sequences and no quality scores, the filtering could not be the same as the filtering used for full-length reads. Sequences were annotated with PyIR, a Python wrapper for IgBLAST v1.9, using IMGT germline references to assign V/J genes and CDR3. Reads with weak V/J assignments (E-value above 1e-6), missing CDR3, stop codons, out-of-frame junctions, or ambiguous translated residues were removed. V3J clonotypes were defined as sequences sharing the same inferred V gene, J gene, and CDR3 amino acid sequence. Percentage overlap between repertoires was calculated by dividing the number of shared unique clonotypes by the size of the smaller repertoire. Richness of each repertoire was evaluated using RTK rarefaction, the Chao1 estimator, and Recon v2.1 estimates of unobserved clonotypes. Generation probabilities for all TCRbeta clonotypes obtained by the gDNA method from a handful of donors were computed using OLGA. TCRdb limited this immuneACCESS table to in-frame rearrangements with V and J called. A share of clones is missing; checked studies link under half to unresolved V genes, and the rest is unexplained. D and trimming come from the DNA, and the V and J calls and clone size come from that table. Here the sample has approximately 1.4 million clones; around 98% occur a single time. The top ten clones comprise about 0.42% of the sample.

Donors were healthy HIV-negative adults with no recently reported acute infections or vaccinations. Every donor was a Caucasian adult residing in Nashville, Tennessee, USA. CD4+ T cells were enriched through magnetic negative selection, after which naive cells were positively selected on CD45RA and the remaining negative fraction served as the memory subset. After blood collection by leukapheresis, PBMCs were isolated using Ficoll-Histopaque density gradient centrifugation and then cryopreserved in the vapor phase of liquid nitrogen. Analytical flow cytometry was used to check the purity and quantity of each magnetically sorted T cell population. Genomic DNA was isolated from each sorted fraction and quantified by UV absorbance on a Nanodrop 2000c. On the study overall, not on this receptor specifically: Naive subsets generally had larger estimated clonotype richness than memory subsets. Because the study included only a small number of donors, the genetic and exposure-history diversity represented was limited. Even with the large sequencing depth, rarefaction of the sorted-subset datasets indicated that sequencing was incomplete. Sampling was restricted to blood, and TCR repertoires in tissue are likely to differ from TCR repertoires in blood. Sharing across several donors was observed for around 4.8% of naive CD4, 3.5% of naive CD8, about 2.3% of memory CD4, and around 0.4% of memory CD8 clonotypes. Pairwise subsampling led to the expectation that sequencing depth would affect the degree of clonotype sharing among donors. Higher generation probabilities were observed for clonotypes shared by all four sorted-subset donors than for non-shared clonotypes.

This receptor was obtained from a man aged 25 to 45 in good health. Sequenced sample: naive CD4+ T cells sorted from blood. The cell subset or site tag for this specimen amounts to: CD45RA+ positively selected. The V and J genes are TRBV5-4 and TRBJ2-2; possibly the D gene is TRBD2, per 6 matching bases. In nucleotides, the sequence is TGTGCCAGCAGCCCGCTGGCGCGGGGCCGGAACACCGGGGAGCTGTTTTTT. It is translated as CASSPLARGRNTGELFF.